Below, 29 T cell receptor beta chains from the same sample are listed, as sequenced in a study of neoadjuvant nivolumab and ipilimumab in lung cancer. Only in-frame clones appear in the TCRdb table, and some are missing; sequencing was by immunoSEQ multiplex PCR. The table records some 9,100 clones, roughly 77% of them present only once. The specimen comprised tumor tissue, sampled after neoadjuvant nivolumab, alone or with ipilimumab, at or shortly before surgery. The source is an adult with non-small cell lung cancer.

This clone was seen a single time. This chain joins TRBV4-3 and TRBJ2-2; D not certain. The CDR3 is 13 residues long. The germline gives CDR1 LGHNA, CDR2 YSLEER. Trimming removed 5 bases from V and 5 bases from J, with 9 bases in between. In nucleotides, the CDR3 is TGCGCCAGCAGCAGTATCGGGACCGGGGAGCTGTTTTTT. Its translation: CASSSIGTGELFF.

The chain joins TRBV5-1 to TRBJ2-5, with 12 bases that match TRBD1. V dropped 0 bases and J dropped 5; count of bases not matched to a gene: 5. The V gene's germline CDR1 is SGHRS and CDR2 YFSETQ. This CDR3 region has 16 residues. CDR3 sequence reads: CASSLEGQGAGETQYF. CDR3 nucleotides: TGCGCCAGCAGCTTGGAGGGACAGGGGGCAGGGGAGACCCAGTACTTC.

The chain joins TRBV10-1 to TRBJ1-1, with a weak D call TRBD1 (5 bases). In germline, CDR1 is WNHNN, CDR2 SYGVQD (reference sequence). CDR3 size: 11 residues. Trimming left V 6 bases short and J 10 bases short, with 12 bases between. This CDR3 reads CASSGVGGAFF. The DNA of the CDR3 is TGCGCCAGCAGCGGAGTCGGGGGAGCTTTCTTT.

This clone was seen a handful of times. This chain uses TRBV5-6 with TRBJ2-6; 7 bases fit TRBD1. CDR1 is SGHDT, CDR2 YYEEEE, per germline. After removal of 3 bases from V and 1 base from J, the junction contained 4 bases not matched to a gene. This CDR3 is built from 16 residues. Here the CDR3 reads CASSWDRTSGANVLTF. The CDR3 region has the DNA TGTGCCAGCAGCTGGGACAGAACGTCTGGGGCCAACGTCCTGACTTTC.

J is TRBJ1-5 and V is TRBV5-1, with D perhaps TRBD1 (5 bases). Trimming left V 5 bases short and J 3 bases short, with 15 bases between. Germline lookup yields CDR1 SGHRS and CDR2 YFSETQ. CDR3 length equals 15 residues. The CDR3 DNA reads TGCGCCAGCAGACTGGTGTGGGGACCCAATCAGCCCCAGCATTTT. This encodes CASRLVWGPNQPQHF.

V and J are TRBV18 and TRBJ2-3; D remains ambiguous. The CDR3 totals 13 residues. With 4 bases removed from V and 6 bases from J, the gap between germline ends came to 11 bases. Germline V gene sequence: CDR1 KGHSH, CDR2 LQKENI. The CDR3 nucleotides read TGTGCCAGCTCACTTCCGACTGGGGATACGCAGTATTTT. It yields the protein CASSLPTGDTQYF.

V and J are TRBV18 and TRBJ2-3, with D possibly being TRBD1 or TRBD2 (5 bases each). CDR3 length equals 15 residues. CDR1 is KGHSH, CDR2 LQKENI, per germline. Trimming removed 3 bases from V and 2 bases from J, with 12 bases in between. The CDR3 reads CASSPREGTTDTQYF. CDR3 coding DNA: TGTGCCAGCTCACCGAGGGAAGGGACCACAGATACGCAGTATTTT.

The chain couples TRBV6-1 to TRBJ1-5; 10 nucleotides line up with TRBD1. This CDR3 is 15 amino acids long. Germline assignment: CDR1 MNHNS and CDR2 SASEGT. Trimming cost V 8 bases and J 4 bases; bases outside gene matches: 8. CDR3: CASRSQGQGNQPQHF. In DNA form, the CDR3 reads TGTGCCAGCCGCTCCCAGGGACAGGGGAATCAGCCCCAGCATTTT.

V gene TRBV2 combines with J gene TRBJ1-2, with TRBD1 matching 8 bases. Trimming cost V 5 bases and J 4 bases; bases outside gene matches: 6. The CDR3 loop spans 14 amino acids. Per germline, CDR1 SNHLY and CDR2 FYNNEI. Here the CDR3 reads CASSLTGASYGYTF. The CDR3, as DNA: TGTGCCAGCAGTCTGACAGGGGCCTCCTATGGCTACACCTTC. Full variable domain (missing parts from reference TRBV2 and TRBJ1-2): EPEVTQTPSHQVTQMGQEVILRCVPISNHLYFYWYRQILGQKVEFLVSFYNNEISEKSEIFDDQFSVERPDGSNFTLKIRSTKLEDSAMYFCASSLTGASYGYTFGSGTRLTVV.

The chain recombines TRBV19 with TRBJ1-2; TRBD1 agrees at 9 bases. Germline CDR1 is LNHDA and CDR2 is SQIVND (reference sequence). V was clipped by 4 bases and J by 7 bases; unmatched bases: 16. The CDR3 spans 17 residues. The CDR3 DNA reads TGTGCCAGTAGTAAACCCCGGACAGGGGAGAGGACGGGTGGCTACACCTTC. Its translation: CASSKPRTGERTGGYTF.

This rearrangement joins TRBV5-6 to TRBJ2-7; 9 bases fit TRBD1. V shed 1 base and J 5 bases; nucleotides not matched to a gene: 13. The CDR3 runs to 17 residues. Per the germline V gene, CDR1 is SGHDT and CDR2 is YYEEEE. CDR3 DNA sequence: TGTGCCAGCAGCTTGACGATTTGGGGGACAGGGAACCACGAGCAGTACTTC. It is translated as CASSLTIWGTGNHEQYF.

The chain uses TRBV13 and TRBJ1-2; 9 bases align to TRBD1. Trimming at V came to 3 bases and at J to 11 bases, leaving 7 bases not matched to a gene. The CDR3 extends over 13 amino acids. CDR1 and CDR2 (germline): PRHDT, FYEKMQ (reference sequence). CDR3: CASSFNRGLVYTF. The CDR3 DNA follows: TGTGCCAGCAGCTTCAACAGGGGGCTAGTATACACCTTC.

This clone showed up just a few times. This chain joins TRBV10-2 and TRBJ2-5; possibly TRBD1 or TRBD2 for D (6 bases each). The CDR3 extends over 13 amino acids. Trimming pared 7 bases from V and 5 bases from J, leaving 14 bases between. The germline CDR1 and CDR2 sequences are WSHSY and SAAADI. The CDR3 loop reads CASMGGWGETQYF. DNA for the CDR3: TGCGCCAGCATGGGGGGCTGGGGGGAGACCCAGTACTTC.

The chain is built from TRBV27 and TRBJ2-1; 10 bases fit TRBD2. Losses at the gene ends were 6 bases for V and 4 bases for J; bases not matched to a gene: 6. Germline V gene lookup returns CDR1 MNHEY and CDR2 SMNVEV (reference sequence). This CDR3 is 15 amino acids long. The CDR3 spells CASRITSGTYNEQFF. The DNA for the CDR3 is TGTGCCAGCAGGATTACTAGCGGGACATACAATGAGCAGTTCTTC.

The chain has TRBV5-8 and TRBJ2-3, with 12 positions matching TRBD1. This CDR3 contains 17 residues. The V and J ends lost 4 bases and 0 bases, in that order; junction bases with no gene match: 6. Germline V gives CDR1 SGHTS, CDR2 YDEGEE. The CDR3 DNA follows: TGTGCCAGCAGCCGGGGGACAGGGGGCGGAAGCACAGATACGCAGTATTTT. This encodes CASSRGTGGGSTDTQYF.

The genes are TRBV12-2 and TRBJ2-7; the table assigns TRBD2, which was not confirmed against the DNA. TRBV12-2 is tagged as a pseudogene. This CDR3 contains 21 residues. The CDR3 sequence is CATHRRGTSGSRPAFVLEQYF. Here the CDR3 DNA reads TGTGCAACCCACCGGAGGGGGACTAGCGGGAGTCGCCCCGCTTTTGTTTTGGAGCAGTACTTC.

V gene TRBV4-2 combines with J gene TRBJ2-7; TRBD2 matches 9 bases. Germline CDR1 reads LGHNA; CDR2 reads YNFKEQ. V shed 0 bases and J 1 base; nucleotides not matched to a gene: 1. CDR3 size: 15 residues. As DNA, the CDR3 is TGTGCCAGCAGCCAAGATACTAGCGGGTCCTACGAGCAGTACTTC. Residues: CASSQDTSGSYEQYF.

V and J are TRBV5-1 and TRBJ1-4, with TRBD1 matching over 7 bases. The germline V gene has CDR1 SGHRS and CDR2 YFSETQ. After removal of 4 bases from V and 7 bases from J, the junction contained 10 bases not matched to a gene. There are 15 residues in the CDR3. In DNA form, the CDR3 reads TGCGCCAGCAGCCAGACAGGGCGTGGGGGTGAAAAACTGTTTTTT. Translated, it gives CASSQTGRGGEKLFF.

The chain joins TRBV19 to TRBJ2-7; no clear D gene. V gave up 7 bases and J gave up 1 base, with 11 bases separating them. Germline values: CDR1 LNHDA, CDR2 SQIVND (reference sequence). The CDR3 is 13 amino acids. CDR3 nucleotide sequence: TGTGCCAGTAATACCAGAGGATCCTACGAGCAGTACTTC. Its protein is CASNTRGSYEQYF.

CDR3 nucleotides: TGCGCCAGCAGCCAATTCTATGAGCAGTTCTTC. Translating it yields CASSQFYEQFF. This chain links TRBV4-1 with TRBJ2-1; unclear D gene. This CDR3 is 11 amino acids long. V shed 2 bases and J shed 8 bases, with 4 bases lying between them. Per the germline V gene, CDR1 is MGHRA and CDR2 is YSYEKL.

This chain links TRBV13 with TRBJ2-7; no clear D. This CDR3 region has 12 residues. Germline V gene data show CDR1 as PRHDT and CDR2 as FYEKMQ (reference sequence). V lost 3 bases and J lost 3, with 6 bases in between. CDR3 nucleotides: TGTGCCAGCAGCTTTCGTCTCTACGAGCAGTACTTC. The encoded protein is CASSFRLYEQYF.

V usage is TRBV7-2 and J usage is TRBJ2-7; D gene unclear. This CDR3 region has 11 residues. Trimming left V 5 bases short and J 3 bases short, with 5 bases between. Germline CDR1 is SGHTA and CDR2 is FQGNSA. The CDR3 spells CASSASYEQYF. The DNA for the CDR3 is TGTGCCAGCAGCGCAAGCTACGAGCAGTACTTC.

The rearrangement joins TRBV3-2 to TRBJ2-1; the table calls TRBD2, which could not be checked here. TRBV3-2 is assigned pseudogene status. The length of the CDR3 is 8 residues. CDR3 in amino acids: CLSNEQFF. As DNA, the CDR3 is TGTCTATCCAATGAGCAGTTCTTC.

The CDR3 loop reads CASSRQGGTGELFF. The DNA for the CDR3 is TGTGCCAGCAGTAGGCAGGGGGGCACCGGGGAGCTGTTTTTT. The genes are TRBV2 and TRBJ2-2, with a weak D call TRBD1 (7 bases). Trimming pared 5 bases from V and 4 bases from J, leaving 11 bases between. CDR3 length: 14 amino acids. The germline CDR1 and CDR2 sequences are SNHLY and FYNNEI.

J is TRBJ2-7 and V is TRBV19; 9 bases fit TRBD2. With 4 bases clipped from V and 1 base from J, the junction kept 2 bases outside the gene matches. The germline gives CDR1 LNHDA, CDR2 SQIVND (reference sequence). This CDR3 is built from 14 residues. The CDR3 region has the DNA TGTGCCAGTAGTAGTAGCGGGAGTTCCTACGAGCAGTACTTC. It codes for CASSSSGSSYEQYF.

The J gene is TRBJ1-4, the V gene TRBV18; weak D call: TRBD1 (6 bases). The V gene's germline CDR1 is KGHSH and CDR2 LQKENI. The CDR3 runs to 16 residues. V lost 5 bases to trimming and J lost 4 bases, with 17 bases between them. The CDR3 DNA follows: TGTGCCAGCTCAAGAATGAGGACAGCTGATAATGAAAAACTGTTTTTT. Protein: CASSRMRTADNEKLFF.

V is TRBV4-2 and J is TRBJ2-3; possible D gene TRBD2, 6 bases. CDR3 length: 16 amino acids. Germline values: CDR1 LGHNA, CDR2 YNFKEQ. The V gene lost 1 base and the J gene lost 0 bases, with 11 bases spanning the gap. The CDR3 loop is CASSQVGGVSTDTQYF. The CDR3 DNA follows: TGTGCCAGCAGCCAAGTGGGCGGGGTTAGCACAGATACGCAGTATTTT.

The V and J genes are TRBV5-1 and TRBJ2-5; D gene unclear. This CDR3 has 14 residues. CDR1 is SGHRS, CDR2 YFSETQ, per germline. Trimming pared 4 bases from V and 5 bases from J, leaving 15 bases between. CDR3 coding DNA: TGCGCCAGCAGCCTGATCCCGGTGGCGGAGACCCAGTACTTC. It specifies CASSLIPVAETQYF.

The rearrangement joins TRBV5-8 to TRBJ1-1, with D hard to call. CDR3 size: 13 residues. Germline V gene data show CDR1 as SGHTS and CDR2 as YDEGEE. Trimming took 2 bases from V and 3 from J, leaving 8 bases between them. The CDR3 sequence is CASSLTWYTEAFF. CDR3 in DNA: TGTGCCAGCAGCTTAACCTGGTACACTGAAGCTTTCTTT.